These 9 T cell receptor beta chains came from one sample sequenced in a study of blood T cells in healthy people across ages (dated by TCRdb to about 2015). The library came from 5' RACE. Sequencing was performed on an Illumina HiSeq 2500. A second roughly 6 to 12 cycle PCR used a sample-barcoded 5' primer and a J-beta primer mix. TCRdb's own reprocessing of the public reads used fastp at Q25 and MiXCR and kept productive beta chains. When rows share a CDR3 protein, they turn into one entry using the most common DNA and genes. Across this sample there are hundreds of thousands of distinct CDR3 sequences, with 25% to 30% seen only once. The ten largest clones capture roughly 3.1% of the sample. The sample also formed part of further work on T cells of mothers and their children.

Material for sequencing was blood. The receptor set was obtained from a boy aged 5-17 years in good health.

This clonotype was seen a few times. CDR3: CASSSSGGPQETQYF. DNA for the CDR3: TGTGCCAGCAGTTCTAGCGGGGGTCCCCAAGAGACCCAGTACTTC. The rearrangement links TRBV28 to TRBJ2-5, with 10 bases aligning to TRBD2. This CDR3 comprises 15 residues. J was trimmed by 1 base and V by 4 bases; bases with no gene match: 3. Germline-derived CDR1 and CDR2 are MDHEN and SYDVKM. Complete variable domain (other parts from reference TRBV28 and TRBJ2-5): DVKVTQSSRYLVKRTGEKVFLECVQDMDHENMFWYRQDPGLGLRLIYFSYDVKMKEKGDIPEGYSVSREKKERFSLILESASTNQTSMYLCASSSSGGPQETQYFGPGTRLLVL.

CDR3 region: CASSIAAGDTQYF. The CDR3 DNA reads as TGTGCCAGTAGTATCGCGGCGGGAGATACGCAGTATTTT. The chain combines TRBV19 with TRBJ2-3, with D possibly TRBD2 on 5 matching bases. This CDR3 contains 13 residues. V was trimmed by 3 bases and J by 5 bases, leaving 9 bases between them. Germline values: CDR1 LNHDA, CDR2 SQIVND (reference sequence).

The chain joins TRBV7-9 to TRBJ2-7, with 9 bases identical to TRBD2. Trimming took 4 bases from V and 3 from J; bases not matched to a gene: 10. The germline gives CDR1 SEHNR, CDR2 FQNEAQ (reference sequence). The length of the CDR3 is 16 residues. CDR3 in amino acids: CASSSTMTSGFYEQYF. DNA for the CDR3: TGTGCCAGCAGCTCCACAATGACTAGCGGTTTCTACGAGCAGTACTTC.

The chain has TRBV29-1 and TRBJ1-1; D perhaps matches TRBD1 (5 bases). This CDR3 region has 13 residues. Trimming cost V 1 base and J 4 bases, with 10 bases left between them. Per the germline V gene, CDR1 is SQVTM and CDR2 is ANQGSEA. CDR3 bases: TGCAGCGTTGAAGTGGTTGGGGGCACTGAAGCTTTCTTT. As protein: CSVEVVGGTEAFF.

This clonotype was picked up a small number of times. The J gene is TRBJ1-5, the V gene TRBV28; D uncertain. The V end lost 6 bases, the J end lost 0 bases, and 15 bases lay between the germline ends. This CDR3 has 16 amino acids. Looked up from germline, CDR1 is MDHEN and CDR2 is SYDVKM. CDR3 coding DNA: TGTGCCAGCAGCCTCGGGCCCAGGTATAGCAATCAGCCCCAGCATTTT. Amino acids: CASSLGPRYSNQPQHF.

This clonotype was seen a handful of times. The chain carries TRBV7-3 and TRBJ2-5; weak D call: TRBD1 (7 bases). The end of the DNA fits TRBJ2-7 better, so the J call may be wrong. The CDR3 length is 15 residues. The germline V gene encodes CDR1 SGHTA and CDR2 FQGTGA. This CDR3 reads CASSLSGGGGDEQYF. The DNA of the CDR3 is TGTGCCAGCAGCTTAAGCGGAGGGGGCGGCGACGAGCAGTACTTC.

This clonotype turned up a few times. The rearrangement uses TRBV6-6 and TRBJ2-5; 8 bases line up with TRBD1. CDR3 length equals 15 residues. The V and J ends lost 6 bases and 2 bases, in that order; junction bases with no gene match: 8. Germline-derived CDR1 and CDR2 are MNHNY and SVGAGI (reference sequence). CDR3 nucleotides: TGTGCCAGCAGCCAGGGGGCGGCGTGGCAAGAGACCCAGTACTTC. It yields the protein CASSQGAAWQETQYF.

This clonotype occurred a few times. The chain recombines TRBV5-1 with TRBJ2-5; 8 bases align to TRBD1. V shed 2 bases, J shed 2 bases, and the junction held 8 bases outside the gene matches. Germline values: CDR1 SGHRS, CDR2 YFSETQ. The CDR3 extends over 16 amino acids. In DNA, the CDR3 is TGCGCCAGCAGCTTTACCGGGACAGGAGGTCAAGAGACCCAGTACTTC. Its translation: CASSFTGTGGQETQYF.

This chain joins TRBV29-1 and TRBJ1-1, with D possibly being TRBD1 (6 bases). This CDR3 comprises 15 residues. The germline CDR1 and CDR2 sequences are SQVTM and ANQGSEA. The ends were cut back, 5 bases at V and 11 bases at J, with 27 bases in the middle. The CDR3 spells CSVNPPQGPYSGAFF. For the CDR3, the DNA is TGCAGCGTTAACCCCCCCCAGGGGCCCTACTCGGGGGCTTTCTTT.